Listed below are T cell receptor beta chains from one sample, sequenced in a study of cytomegalovirus exposure and HLA in healthy donors. The table came from immunoSEQ multiplex PCR; TCRdb's copy has only in-frame clones and leaves some out. The table lists 70,000 to 85,000 clones, approximately 66% of them singletons. Source material: PBMCs. Receptors originate from a male donor in good health and CMV-seropositive. Each CDR3 is given with its conserved first and last residue. A D gene is named only where the DNA matches it firmly. Clone size is shown for a subset of rows, as once, few, many or a class of expanded clone.

abundance	d_gene	v_gene	j_gene	CDR3aa	CDR3nt
NA	NA	TRBV28	TRBJ2-3	CASSENTDTQYF	TGTGCCAGCAGTGAGAATACAGATACGCAGTATTTT
NA	NA	TRBV10-3	TRBJ1-5	CAISESGGKSNQPQHF	TGTGCCATCAGTGAGTCGGGGGGTAAGAGCAATCAGCCCCAGCATTTT
NA	TRBD2	TRBV2	TRBJ2-5	CASSASGGFQETQYF	TGTGCCAGCAGTGCTAGCGGGGGGTTCCAAGAGACCCAGTACTTC
NA	TRBD2	TRBV29-1	TRBJ2-3	CSVEETSGRGDTQYF	TGCAGCGTTGAGGAGACTAGCGGGAGGGGAGATACGCAGTATTTT
NA	NA	TRBV21-1	TRBJ1-1	CASSKPGQGNSGTEAFF	TGTGCCAGCAGCAAGCCGGGACAGGGTAATTCTGGCACTGAAGCTTTCTTT
NA	NA	TRBV2	TRBJ1-1	CASSFTRNTEAFF	TGTGCCAGCAGCTTTACACGGAACACTGAAGCTTTCTTT
NA	TRBD1	TRBV29-1	TRBJ2-1	CSVKVRAGGEQFF	TGCAGCGTTAAGGTCAGGGCAGGGGGTGAGCAGTTCTTC
few	NA	TRBV6-5	TRBJ1-4	CATHEGSGTNEKLFF	TGTGCCACCCACGAAGGGAGCGGGACTAATGAAAAACTGTTTTTT
NA	NA	TRBV5-4	TRBJ2-7	CASSLEGIRYEQYF	TGTGCCAGCAGCTTGGAGGGGATTAGGTACGAGCAGTACTTC
few	NA	TRBV25-1	TRBJ2-3	CASRGGNTDTQYF	TGTGCCAGCAGAGGGGGTAACACAGATACGCAGTATTTT
NA	TRBD1	TRBV25-1	TRBJ2-7	CASSEVGRGRSYEQYF	TGTGCCAGCAGTGAGGTAGGCAGGGGGCGCTCCTACGAGCAGTACTTC
few	NA	TRBV5-8	TRBJ2-3	CASSFLTSSVGDTQYF	TGTGCCAGCAGCTTTTTAACTAGCTCCGTTGGGGATACGCAGTATTTT
once	TRBD2	TRBV6-6	TRBJ2-1	CASTPQLAGGNNEQFF	TGTGCCAGCACCCCACAGCTAGCGGGGGGAAACAATGAGCAGTTCTTC
few	NA	TRBV9	TRBJ1-2	CASSVDGYPDSYGYTF	TGTGCCAGCAGCGTAGATGGGTATCCTGACAGCTATGGCTACACCTTC
NA	TRBD1	TRBV18	TRBJ1-1	CASSGGGSGTEAFF	TGTGCCAGCTCAGGAGGGGGCTCAGGCACTGAAGCTTTCTTT
few	NA	TRBV5-1	TRBJ1-1	CASSLGPMNTEAFF	TGCGCCAGCTCGTTGGGGCCTATGAACACTGAAGCTTTCTTT
NA	TRBD1	TRBV28	TRBJ1-3	CASSSGTAGNTIYF	TGTGCCAGCAGTTCGGGGACAGCTGGAAACACCATATATTTT
few	NA	TRBV19	TRBJ2-1	CASSRGSASYNEQFF	TGTGCCAGTAGCCGGGGATCCGCCTCCTACAATGAGCAGTTCTTC
NA	NA	TRBV27	TRBJ1-6	CASSLTPDNSPLHF	TGTGCCAGCAGTTTAACGCCAGATAATTCACCCCTCCACTTT
few	TRBD2	TRBV7-3	TRBJ2-3	CASSRGRGGADTQYF	TGTGCCAGCAGCCGCGGGCGGGGGGGCGCAGATACGCAGTATTTT
NA	NA	TRBV7-9	TRBJ2-5	CASSLGTGIFQETQYF	TGTGCCAGCAGCTTAGGAACGGGGATATTCCAAGAGACCCAGTACTTC
NA	TRBD2	TRBV7-3	TRBJ2-5	CASSLRSAGVHQETQYF	TGTGCCAGCAGCTTAAGATCAGCGGGAGTACACCAAGAGACCCAGTACTTC